These 26 T cell receptor beta chains came from one sample sequenced in a study of T cell responses to AZD1222 COVID-19 vaccine. Measured with immunoSEQ multiplex PCR; TCRdb has only the in-frame clones, and not every one. The sample shows fewer than 150,000 clones, about 91% of them seen only once. The sequencing here drew on peripheral blood, taken 28 days after the second AZD1222 dose. Receptor source: an adult who received the AZD1222 COVID-19 vaccine.

The chain joins TRBV13 to TRBJ2-3, with a tentative D call TRBD2 (5 bases). The CDR3 loop spans 15 amino acids. Germline CDR1 PRHDT, CDR2 FYEKMQ (reference sequence). V lost 3 bases and J lost 4, with 14 bases in between. The CDR3, as DNA: TGTGCCAGCAGCTTCTACGGGGTGGTACCAGATACGCAGTATTTT. It yields the protein CASSFYGVVPDTQYF.

The V gene is TRBV25-1, the J gene TRBJ2-7; tentative D call: TRBD2 (6 bases). The CDR3 is made up of 13 amino acids. Germline assignment: CDR1 MGHDK and CDR2 SYGVNS. Trimming cost V 7 bases and J 2 bases, with 12 bases left between them. CDR3 nucleotides: TGTGCCAGCAACGGGGGATCCGCCTACGAGCAGTACTTC. Its protein product is CASNGGSAYEQYF.

The chain joins TRBV7-2 to TRBJ1-6; D not resolved. This CDR3 region has 15 residues. V was shortened by 1 base and J by 10 bases, with 14 bases between the two germline ends. The germline V gene encodes CDR1 SGHTA and CDR2 FQGNSA. The CDR3 region is CASSLERFSGSPLHF. CDR3 DNA sequence: TGTGCCAGCAGCTTAGAGAGATTCTCAGGATCACCCCTCCACTTT.

The chain has TRBV20-1 and TRBJ1-1; 7 nucleotides agree with TRBD1. This CDR3 is 12 amino acids long. V shed 3 bases and J 3 bases; nucleotides not matched to a gene: 1. Germline V CDR1 and CDR2: DFQATT, SNEGSKA (reference sequence). The CDR3 loop reads CSASTGDTEAFF. In DNA, the CDR3 is TGCAGTGCTAGTACAGGGGACACTGAAGCTTTCTTT.

V gene TRBV7-9 combines with J gene TRBJ2-7; unclear D gene. Germline V CDR1 and CDR2: SEHNR, FQNEAQ (reference sequence). V gave up 4 bases and J gave up 2 bases, with 6 bases separating them. The CDR3 covers 12 residues. The CDR3 DNA reads as TGTGCCAGCAGCTCCCCGACCTACGAGCAGTACTTC. Translating gives CASSSPTYEQYF.

J is TRBJ1-2 and V is TRBV28; the match to TRBD1 covers 7 bases. CDR1 is MDHEN, CDR2 SYDVKM, per germline. Unmatched junction bases numbered 10, after V lost 2 bases and J lost 1 base. The CDR3 is 17 residues long. CDR3 coding DNA: TGTGCCAGCAGTTTAATAGGGGGCGGGCGGTTTAACTATGGCTACACCTTC. Amino acids: CASSLIGGGRFNYGYTF.

The chain carries TRBV27 and TRBJ1-4; perhaps TRBD1 as D (6 bases). Germline V CDR1 and CDR2: MNHEY, SMNVEV (reference sequence). CDR3 size: 13 residues. Trimming shortened V by 6 bases and J by 7 bases, and 12 bases separated the two germline ends. CDR3: CASRGAPSEKLFF. The CDR3 region has the DNA TGTGCCAGCAGGGGGGCCCCTTCTGAAAAACTGTTTTTT.

CDR3 residues: CASSLKGAPNNQPQHF. CDR3 nucleotide sequence: TGTGCCAGCAGTTTGAAGGGGGCTCCGAATAATCAGCCCCAGCATTTT. The V gene is TRBV28, the J gene TRBJ1-5; 7 nucleotides align to TRBD1. V was pared by 3 bases and J by 4 bases, with 9 bases of the junction left unmatched. CDR1 is MDHEN and CDR2 is SYDVKM in the germline V gene. There are 16 residues in the CDR3.

This clone was seen a handful of times. The chain recombines TRBV15 with TRBJ2-5; TRBD1 aligns across 7 bases. V shed 4 bases, J shed 5 bases, and the junction held 7 bases outside the gene matches. The CDR3 extends over 14 amino acids. Germline-derived CDR1 and CDR2 are LNHNV and YYDKDF (reference sequence). The CDR3 region is CATSTMTGLETQYF. As DNA, the CDR3 is TGTGCCACCAGCACGATGACAGGGCTGGAGACCCAGTACTTC.

The chain employs TRBV5-1 and TRBJ1-6; 7 bases fit TRBD1. This CDR3 has 14 amino acids. Trimming took 4 bases from V and 8 from J; bases not matched to a gene: 6. From germline, CDR1 is SGHRS and CDR2 YFSETQ. The CDR3 bases are TGCGCCAGCAGCACGGGACAGCTTGATTCACCCCTCCACTTT. Translating gives CASSTGQLDSPLHF.

The V call is TRBV4-3, the J call TRBJ1-3; D may be TRBD1 (5 bases). V lost 0 bases and J lost 0, with 21 bases in between. The CDR3 covers 20 residues. CDR1 and CDR2 from the germline V gene are LGHNA and YSLEER. Written as DNA, the CDR3 is TGCGCCAGCAGCCAAGATGCCCCGGGGGTCCCCTTCGACTCTGGAAACACCATATATTTT. This sequence encodes CASSQDAPGVPFDSGNTIYF.

The gene calls are TRBV18 and TRBJ1-2; D ambiguous. The CDR3 spans 14 residues. The germline V gene encodes CDR1 KGHSH and CDR2 LQKENI. Between the trimmed V and J ends, which lost 2 bases and 3 bases, there was a span of 10 bases. This chain's CDR3 is CASSPGLLDYGYTF. CDR3 DNA sequence: TGTGCCAGCTCACCAGGGTTGCTGGACTATGGCTACACCTTC.

The chain uses TRBV3-1 (or the pseudogene TRBV3-2) and TRBJ2-5; 7 nucleotides agree with TRBD1. The germline gives CDR1 LGHDT, CDR2 YNNKEL (reference sequence). This CDR3 has 18 residues. The V gene end was trimmed by 1 base and the J gene end by 1 base; junction bases not matched to a gene: 12. The CDR3 loop reads CASSQAISATGSQETQYF. DNA of the CDR3: TGTGCCAGCAGCCAAGCCATCTCCGCGACAGGGAGCCAAGAGACCCAGTACTTC.

Concerning this clone: Relative to the germline gene, one junction end is altered; a read error may explain this. V gene TRBV7-7 combines with J gene TRBJ2-7, with D possibly being TRBD1 (5 bases). Germline assignment: CDR1 SSHAT and CDR2 FNYEAQ (reference sequence). The CDR3 is 15 residues long. CDR3 nucleotides: TGTGCTAGCAGCTTAGAATTTGGCAGGGCTTACGAGCAGTACTTC. It codes for CASSLEFGRAYEQYF.

The rearrangement uses TRBV7-9 and TRBJ2-7; D remains unclear. This CDR3 has 14 residues. CDR1 and CDR2 (germline): SEHNR, FQNEAQ (reference sequence). Trimming left V 1 base short and J 6 bases short, with 13 bases between. This CDR3 reads CASSLEAKGSEQYF. The CDR3 coding sequence is TGTGCCAGCAGCTTAGAAGCCAAGGGCTCCGAGCAGTACTTC.

This sequence joins TRBV3-1 (or the pseudogene TRBV3-2) and TRBJ1-2; no clear D gene. Germline V gives CDR1 LGHDT, CDR2 YNNKEL (reference sequence). V lost 1 base and J 7 bases, leaving 10 bases between the germline ends. The CDR3 runs 13 residues. Here the CDR3 reads CASSQGSASGYTF. The CDR3 DNA reads as TGTGCCAGCAGCCAAGGGTCGGCAAGTGGCTACACCTTC.

The chain combines TRBV18 with TRBJ1-4; D not resolved. V was shortened by 3 bases and J by 3 bases, with 8 bases between the two germline ends. Germline V gene lookup returns CDR1 KGHSH and CDR2 LQKENI. The CDR3 consists of 14 residues. The CDR3 loop reads CASSPGTANEKLFF. The DNA of the CDR3 is TGTGCCAGCTCACCTGGCACAGCTAATGAAAAACTGTTTTTT.

The chain combines TRBV19 with TRBJ2-3, with 9 bases identical to TRBD2. Germline-derived CDR1 and CDR2 are LNHDA and SQIVND (reference sequence). Trimming removed 6 bases from V and 2 bases from J; junction bases left unmatched: 9. The CDR3 loop spans 16 amino acids. The CDR3 protein is CASSRAGGVNTDTQYF. The CDR3 nucleotides read TGTGCCAGTAGCAGGGCGGGGGGGGTTAACACAGATACGCAGTATTTT. The whole variable domain, filled in from reference TRBV19 and TRBJ2-3, reads DGGITQSPKYLFRKEGQNVTLSCEQNLNHDAMYWYRQDPGQGLRLIYYSQIVNDFQKGDIAEGYSVSREKKESFPLTVTSAQKNPTAFYLCASSRAGGVNTDTQYFGPGTRLTVL.

This chain links TRBV4-2 with TRBJ2-7; D may be TRBD1 (7 bases). The CDR3 sequence is 14 residues long. Germline values: CDR1 LGHNA, CDR2 YNFKEQ. The V end was cut by 4 bases, the J end by 2 bases, with 12 bases between. The chain's CDR3 is CASSLQGTAYEQYF. CDR3 bases: TGTGCCAGCAGCCTACAGGGGACTGCCTACGAGCAGTACTTC.

On this clone: Other DNA sequences in the sample encode the same CDR3. The chain combines TRBV7-2 with TRBJ1-1, with D maybe TRBD1 (5 bases). The CDR3 has 13 residues. V lost 5 bases, J lost 1 base, and 8 bases lay in between. The germline V gene encodes CDR1 SGHTA and CDR2 FQGNSA. CDR3 coding DNA: TGTGCCAGCAGCCTCGACAGGAACACTGAAGCTTTCTTT. This gives the protein CASSLDRNTEAFF. The full variable domain, its missing parts supplied by reference TRBV7-2 and TRBJ1-1, is GAGVSQSPSNKVTEKGKDVELRCDPISGHTALYWYRQSLGQGLEFLIYFQGNSAPDKSGLPSDRFSAERTGGSVSTLTIQRTQQEDSAVYLCASSLDRNTEAFFGQGTRLTVV.

The chain couples TRBV6-5 to TRBJ1-1, with D possibly matching TRBD1 (5 bases). Germline assignment: CDR1 MNHEY and CDR2 SVGAGI. CDR3 size: 14 residues. V was cut by 2 bases and J by 3 bases, with 10 bases left in between. CDR3 residues: CASSYGGSDTEAFF. The CDR3 nucleotides read TGTGCCAGCAGTTACGGGGGTTCGGACACTGAAGCTTTCTTT.

The rearrangement links TRBV2 to TRBJ1-6; D unclear. V gave up 5 bases and J gave up 7 bases, with 15 bases separating them. This CDR3 has 15 residues. Germline V gene lookup returns CDR1 SNHLY and CDR2 FYNNEI. CDR3 nucleotide sequence: TGTGCCAGCAGTTCCCAGAACATACCCAATTCACCCCTCCACTTT. Amino acid sequence: CASSSQNIPNSPLHF. The full variable domain, completed using reference TRBV2 and TRBJ1-6, is EPEVTQTPSHQVTQMGQEVILRCVPISNHLYFYWYRQILGQKVEFLVSFYNNEISEKSEIFDDQFSVERPDGSNFTLKIRSTKLEDSAMYFCASSSQNIPNSPLHFGNGTRLTVT.

J is TRBJ1-3 and V is TRBV6-5; D gene ambiguous. The CDR3 sequence is 16 residues long. V was shortened by 0 bases and J by 4 bases, with 13 bases between the two germline ends. Germline V gives CDR1 MNHEY, CDR2 SVGAGI. The CDR3 coding sequence is TGTGCCAGCAGTTACTCGATGCTTTATCCCGGAAACACCATATATTTT. Amino acid sequence: CASSYSMLYPGNTIYF.

The gene calls are TRBV7-8 and TRBJ1-4; D gene uncertain. This CDR3 has 14 residues. Germline assignment: CDR1 SGHVS and CDR2 FQNEAQ. Trimming stripped 0 bases from V and 8 bases from J, with 10 bases between. DNA of the CDR3: TGTGCCAGCAGCTTAGCGACAACGGGGGAAAAACTGTTTTTT. Encoded protein: CASSLATTGEKLFF.

V and J are TRBV5-1 and TRBJ2-2; D unresolved. This CDR3 is built from 15 residues. Trimming shortened V by 0 bases and J by 1 base, and 7 bases separated the two germline ends. Looked up from germline, CDR1 is SGHRS and CDR2 is YFSETQ. For the CDR3, the DNA is TGCGCCAGCAGCTTGGACTGGGGGAACACCGGGGAGCTGTTTTTT. This sequence encodes CASSLDWGNTGELFF.

The J gene is TRBJ1-5, the V gene TRBV3-1 (or the pseudogene TRBV3-2); D gene unclear. Germline CDR1 LGHDT, CDR2 YNNKEL (reference sequence). Trimming took off 4 bases at V and 4 bases at J, with 8 bases between the two ends. The CDR3 is 13 residues long. In nucleotides, the CDR3 is TGTGCCAGCAGCCGACAACCAAATCAGCCCCAGCATTTT. Amino acid sequence: CASSRQPNQPQHF.